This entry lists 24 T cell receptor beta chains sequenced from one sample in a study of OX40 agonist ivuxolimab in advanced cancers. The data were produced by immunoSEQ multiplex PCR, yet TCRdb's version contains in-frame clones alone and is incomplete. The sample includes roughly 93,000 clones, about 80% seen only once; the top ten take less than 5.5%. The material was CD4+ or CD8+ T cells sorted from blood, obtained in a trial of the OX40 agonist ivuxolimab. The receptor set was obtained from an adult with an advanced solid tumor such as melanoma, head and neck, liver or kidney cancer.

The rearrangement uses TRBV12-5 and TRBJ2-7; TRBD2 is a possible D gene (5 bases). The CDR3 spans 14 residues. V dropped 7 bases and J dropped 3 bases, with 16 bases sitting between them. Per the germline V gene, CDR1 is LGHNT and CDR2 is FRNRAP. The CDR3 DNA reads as TGTGCTAGTGCGGGGAAGCCAACTTTCTACGAGCAGTACTTC. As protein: CASAGKPTFYEQYF.

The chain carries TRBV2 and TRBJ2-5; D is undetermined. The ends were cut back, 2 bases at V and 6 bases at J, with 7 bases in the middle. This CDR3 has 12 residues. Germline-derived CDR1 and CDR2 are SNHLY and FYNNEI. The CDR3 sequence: CASSELGKTQYF. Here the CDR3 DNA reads TGTGCCAGCAGTGAACTTGGGAAGACCCAGTACTTC.

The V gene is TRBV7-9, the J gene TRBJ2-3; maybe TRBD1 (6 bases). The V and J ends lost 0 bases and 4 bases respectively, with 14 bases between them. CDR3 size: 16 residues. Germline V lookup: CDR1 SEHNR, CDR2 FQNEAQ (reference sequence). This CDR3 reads CASSLATGTSSDTQYF. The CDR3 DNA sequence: TGTGCCAGCAGCTTAGCAACAGGGACCTCTTCAGATACGCAGTATTTT.

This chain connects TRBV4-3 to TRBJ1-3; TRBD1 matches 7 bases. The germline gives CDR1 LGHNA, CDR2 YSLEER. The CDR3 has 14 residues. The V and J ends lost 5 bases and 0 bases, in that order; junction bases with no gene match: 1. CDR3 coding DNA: TGCGCCAGCAGCGGGGACAGCTCTGGAAACACCATATATTTT. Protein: CASSGDSSGNTIYF.

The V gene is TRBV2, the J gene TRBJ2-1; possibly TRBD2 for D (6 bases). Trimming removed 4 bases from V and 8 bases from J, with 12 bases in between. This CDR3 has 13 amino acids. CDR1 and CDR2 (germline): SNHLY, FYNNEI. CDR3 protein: CASSGQGGDEQFF. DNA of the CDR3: TGTGCCAGCAGTGGTCAGGGAGGCGATGAGCAGTTCTTC.

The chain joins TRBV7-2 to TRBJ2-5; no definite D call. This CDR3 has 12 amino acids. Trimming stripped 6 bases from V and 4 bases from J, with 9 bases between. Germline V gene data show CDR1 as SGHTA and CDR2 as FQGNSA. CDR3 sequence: CASRLGGETQYF. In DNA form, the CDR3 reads TGTGCCAGCAGGCTGGGTGGAGAGACCCAGTACTTC.

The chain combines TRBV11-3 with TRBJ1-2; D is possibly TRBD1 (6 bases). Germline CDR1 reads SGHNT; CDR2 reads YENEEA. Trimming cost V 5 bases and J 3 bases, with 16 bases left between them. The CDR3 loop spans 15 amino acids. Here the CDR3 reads CASSPLQGCDYGYTF. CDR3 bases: TGTGCCAGCAGCCCCCTGCAGGGGTGCGACTATGGCTACACCTTC.

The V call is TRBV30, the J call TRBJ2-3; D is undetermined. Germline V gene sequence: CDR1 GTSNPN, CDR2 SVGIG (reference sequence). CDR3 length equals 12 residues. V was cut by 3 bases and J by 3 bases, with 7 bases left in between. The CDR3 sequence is CAWSPGTDTQYF. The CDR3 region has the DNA TGTGCCTGGAGCCCCGGGACAGATACGCAGTATTTT.

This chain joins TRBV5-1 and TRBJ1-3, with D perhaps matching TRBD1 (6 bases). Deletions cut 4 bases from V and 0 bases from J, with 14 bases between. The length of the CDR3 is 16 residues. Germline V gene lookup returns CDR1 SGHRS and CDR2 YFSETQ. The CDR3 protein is CASSPRQARSGNTIYF. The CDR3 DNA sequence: TGCGCCAGCAGCCCTCGACAGGCCCGCTCTGGAAACACCATATATTTT.

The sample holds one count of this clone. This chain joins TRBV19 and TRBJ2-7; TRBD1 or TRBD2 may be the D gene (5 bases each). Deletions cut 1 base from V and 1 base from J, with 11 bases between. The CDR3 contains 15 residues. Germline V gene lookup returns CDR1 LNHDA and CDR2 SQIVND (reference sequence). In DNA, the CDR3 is TGTGCCAGTAGTATAGTAGGGACGGGATCCTACGAGCAGTACTTC. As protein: CASSIVGTGSYEQYF. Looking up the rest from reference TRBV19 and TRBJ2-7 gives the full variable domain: DGGITQSPKYLFRKEGQNVTLSCEQNLNHDAMYWYRQDPGQGLRLIYYSQIVNDFQKGDIAEGYSVSREKKESFPLTVTSAQKNPTAFYLCASSIVGTGSYEQYFGPGTRLTVT.

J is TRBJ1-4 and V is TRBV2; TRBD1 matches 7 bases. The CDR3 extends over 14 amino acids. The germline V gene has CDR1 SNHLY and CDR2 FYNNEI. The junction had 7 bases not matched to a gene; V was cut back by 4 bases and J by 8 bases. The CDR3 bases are TGTGCCAGCAGTGTAGGGGGCGATAGGGAAAAACTGTTTTTT. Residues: CASSVGGDREKLFF.

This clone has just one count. CDR3 nucleotides: TGCGCCAGCAGCTTGGCCGGGGGCAGGGGCTCCTACAATGAGCAGTTCTTC. Protein product: CASSLAGGRGSYNEQFF. The chain has TRBV5-1 and TRBJ2-1; D is perhaps TRBD1 or TRBD2 (6 bases each). V was pared by 0 bases and J by 0 bases, with 13 bases between. Per the germline V gene, CDR1 is SGHRS and CDR2 is YFSETQ. The CDR3 runs 17 residues.

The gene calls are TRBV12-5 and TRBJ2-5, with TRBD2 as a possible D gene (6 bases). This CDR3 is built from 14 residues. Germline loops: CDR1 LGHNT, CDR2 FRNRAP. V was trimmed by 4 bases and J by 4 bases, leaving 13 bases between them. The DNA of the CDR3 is TGTGCTAGTGGTTCCGGGGACTCGAGAGAGACCCAGTACTTC. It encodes CASGSGDSRETQYF.

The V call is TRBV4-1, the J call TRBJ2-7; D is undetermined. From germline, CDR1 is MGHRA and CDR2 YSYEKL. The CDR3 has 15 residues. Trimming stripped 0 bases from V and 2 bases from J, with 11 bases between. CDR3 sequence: CASSQDPGGAYEQYF. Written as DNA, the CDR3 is TGCGCCAGCAGCCAAGATCCGGGTGGGGCCTACGAGCAGTACTTC.

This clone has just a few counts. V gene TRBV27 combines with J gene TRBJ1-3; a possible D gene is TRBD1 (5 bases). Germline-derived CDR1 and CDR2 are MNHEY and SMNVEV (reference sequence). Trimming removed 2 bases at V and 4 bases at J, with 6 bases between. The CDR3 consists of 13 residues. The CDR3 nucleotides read TGTGCCAGCAGTTTAAGACAGGGAAACACCATATATTTT. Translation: CASSLRQGNTIYF.

DNA for the CDR3: TGCGCCAGCAGCTTGGCCGAAGGGGGCGAGGAGACCCAGTACTTC. It is translated as CASSLAEGGEETQYF. The rearrangement joins TRBV5-1 to TRBJ2-5; 7 nucleotides align to TRBD1. The germline gives CDR1 SGHRS, CDR2 YFSETQ. The CDR3 runs to 15 residues. V shed 0 bases and J 5 bases; nucleotides not matched to a gene: 7. Full variable domain (rest looked up from reference TRBV5-1 and TRBJ2-5): KAGVTQTPRYLIKTRGQQVTLSCSPISGHRSVSWYQQTPGQGLQFLFEYFSETQRNKGNFPGRFSGRQFSNSRSEMNVSTLELGDSALYLCASSLAEGGEETQYFGPGTRLLVL.

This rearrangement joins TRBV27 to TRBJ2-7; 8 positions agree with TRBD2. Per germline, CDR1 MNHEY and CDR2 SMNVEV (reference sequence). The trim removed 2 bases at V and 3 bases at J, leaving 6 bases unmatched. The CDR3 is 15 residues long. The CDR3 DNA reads TGTGCCAGCAGTTTAAGTTTTAGCGGGAACTACGAGCAGTACTTC. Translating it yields CASSLSFSGNYEQYF.

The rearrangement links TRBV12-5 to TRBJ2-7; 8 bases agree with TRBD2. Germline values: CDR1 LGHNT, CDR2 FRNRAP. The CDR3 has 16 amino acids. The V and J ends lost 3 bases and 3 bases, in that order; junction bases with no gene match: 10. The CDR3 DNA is TGTGCTAGTGGTTTCCCGGGGGGGTTGAAGGACTACGAGCAGTACTTC. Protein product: CASGFPGGLKDYEQYF.

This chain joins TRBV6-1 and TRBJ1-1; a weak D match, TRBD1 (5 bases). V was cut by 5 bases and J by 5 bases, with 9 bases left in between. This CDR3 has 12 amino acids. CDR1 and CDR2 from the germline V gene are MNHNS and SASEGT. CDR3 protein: CASSPGGTEAFF. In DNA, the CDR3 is TGTGCCAGCAGTCCCGGGGGTACTGAAGCTTTCTTT.

Here the CDR3 DNA reads TGTGCCTCGAGGAGGGAGCCGAGGGGATGGGCGCAGTATTTT. It codes for CASRREPRGWAQYF. V usage is TRBV6-5 and J usage is TRBJ2-3; possibly TRBD2 for D (6 bases). Per the germline V gene, CDR1 is MNHEY and CDR2 is SVGAGI. The CDR3 contains 14 residues. The V gene lost 11 bases and the J gene lost 10 bases, with 25 bases spanning the gap.

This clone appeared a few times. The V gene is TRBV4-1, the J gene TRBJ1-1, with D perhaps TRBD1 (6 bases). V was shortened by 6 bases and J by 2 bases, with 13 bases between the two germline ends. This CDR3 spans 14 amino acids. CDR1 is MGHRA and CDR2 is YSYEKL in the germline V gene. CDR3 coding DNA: TGCGCCAGCAGTGACGGGGACACTAACACTGAAGCTTTCTTT. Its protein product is CASSDGDTNTEAFF.

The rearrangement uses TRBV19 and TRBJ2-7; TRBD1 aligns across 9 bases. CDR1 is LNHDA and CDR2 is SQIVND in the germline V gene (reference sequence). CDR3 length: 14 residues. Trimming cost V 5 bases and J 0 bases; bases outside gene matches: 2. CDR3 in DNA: TGTGCCAGTAGTGGGACAGGGACCTCCTACGAGCAGTACTTC. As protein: CASSGTGTSYEQYF. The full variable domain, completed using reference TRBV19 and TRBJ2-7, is DGGITQSPKYLFRKEGQNVTLSCEQNLNHDAMYWYRQDPGQGLRLIYYSQIVNDFQKGDIAEGYSVSREKKESFPLTVTSAQKNPTAFYLCASSGTGTSYEQYFGPGTRLTVT.

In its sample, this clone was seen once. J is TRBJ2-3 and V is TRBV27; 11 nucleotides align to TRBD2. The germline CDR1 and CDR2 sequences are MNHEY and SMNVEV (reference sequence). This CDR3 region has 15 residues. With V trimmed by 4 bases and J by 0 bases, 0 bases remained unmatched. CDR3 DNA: TGTGCCAGCAGTTGGACTAGCGGGAGCACAGATACGCAGTATTTT. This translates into CASSWTSGSTDTQYF.

Here the CDR3 reads CASSQESDRSTGTDTQYF. The CDR3 DNA reads TGCGCCAGCAGCCAAGAAAGCGATCGATCGACGGGTACAGATACGCAGTATTTT. The chain couples TRBV4-3 to TRBJ2-3, with unresolved D. This CDR3 spans 18 amino acids. Trimming left V 0 bases short and J 3 bases short, with 19 bases between. Germline V lookup: CDR1 LGHNA, CDR2 YSLEER.